The 4 T cell receptor beta chains below come from one sample, sequenced in a study of Graves' ophthalmopathy and Graves' hyperthyroidism. Amplification targeted the TCR beta CDR3 regions, with RNA transcripts as the source material. RT-PCR in the first round used HTBI primers; a second-round multiplex PCR followed. TCRdb recomputed calls from the multiplex PCR reads with MiXCR, one row per CDR3 protein. The repertoire holds 200,000 to 250,000 distinct CDR3 sequences, with 20% to 25% as singletons. The sequencing input was peripheral blood. Source of these receptors: a woman in her 50s with Graves' ophthalmopathy.

V is TRBV9 and J is TRBJ1-6; TRBD1 matches at 8 bases. V shed 0 bases and J 10 bases; nucleotides not matched to a gene: 9. CDR1 is SGDLS and CDR2 is YYNGEE in the germline V gene. The CDR3 runs 16 residues. The CDR3 region is CASSVEPQGAMSPLHF. CDR3 nucleotides: TGTGCCAGCAGCGTAGAGCCCCAGGGGGCTATGTCACCCCTCCACTTT.

The chain uses TRBV28 and TRBJ1-2; TRBD1 aligns across 8 bases. V trimming: 6 bases; J trimming: 8 bases; junction bases outside the gene matches: 5. The CDR3 is 12 amino acids. Germline V gene sequence: CDR1 MDHEN, CDR2 SYDVKM. The CDR3 sequence: CASRDRALGYTF. CDR3 nucleotide sequence: TGTGCCAGCAGGGACAGGGCCCTGGGCTACACCTTC.

This clonotype was seen repeatedly, ten times or more. The gene calls are TRBV7-3 and TRBJ2-2; D possibly corresponds to TRBD1 (6 bases). This CDR3 has 15 amino acids. V was shortened by 2 bases and J by 5 bases, with 12 bases between the two germline ends. CDR1 and CDR2 from the germline V gene are SGHTA and FQGTGA. CDR3 sequence reads: CASSLGGWGTGELFF. The CDR3 bases are TGTGCCAGCAGCTTAGGGGGCTGGGGGACCGGGGAGCTGTTTTTT.

The V call is TRBV6-5, the J call TRBJ2-7, with D possibly being TRBD2 (5 bases). V was shortened by 2 bases and J by 4 bases, with 18 bases between the two germline ends. The germline gives CDR1 MNHEY, CDR2 SVGAGI. The CDR3 length is 16 residues. The CDR3 reads CASSYPASYPSYEQYF. DNA for the CDR3: TGTGCCAGCAGTTACCCGGCTAGCTACCCCTCTTACGAGCAGTACTTC.